This entry features one T cell receptor (beta chain) sequence. The sample originates from a study of technical replicates of blood from a few donors. Only in-frame clones appear in the TCRdb table, and some are missing; sequencing was by immunoSEQ multiplex PCR. Here the sample spans around 76,000 clones, under 99% being singletons. The V gene lost 3 bases and the J gene lost 2 bases, with 13 bases spanning the gap. Germline CDR1 reads MGHDK; CDR2 reads SYGVNS. CDR3 length: 15 amino acids. The chain has TRBV25-1 and TRBJ1-1; D remains unclear. The sample consisted of T cells isolated from PBMCs. The sequence derives from a human donor in good health. The CDR3 nucleotides are TGTGCCAGCAGTGAGACTATTATTGGTAACACTGAAGCTTTCTTT. This codes for CASSETIIGNTEAFF. Variable domain in full (rest from reference TRBV25-1 and TRBJ1-1): EADIYQTPRYLVIGTGKKITLECSQTMGHDKMYWYQQDPGMELHLIHYSYGVNSTEKGDLSSESTVSRIRTEHFPLTLESARPSHTSQYLCASSETIIGNTEAFFGQGTRLTVV.